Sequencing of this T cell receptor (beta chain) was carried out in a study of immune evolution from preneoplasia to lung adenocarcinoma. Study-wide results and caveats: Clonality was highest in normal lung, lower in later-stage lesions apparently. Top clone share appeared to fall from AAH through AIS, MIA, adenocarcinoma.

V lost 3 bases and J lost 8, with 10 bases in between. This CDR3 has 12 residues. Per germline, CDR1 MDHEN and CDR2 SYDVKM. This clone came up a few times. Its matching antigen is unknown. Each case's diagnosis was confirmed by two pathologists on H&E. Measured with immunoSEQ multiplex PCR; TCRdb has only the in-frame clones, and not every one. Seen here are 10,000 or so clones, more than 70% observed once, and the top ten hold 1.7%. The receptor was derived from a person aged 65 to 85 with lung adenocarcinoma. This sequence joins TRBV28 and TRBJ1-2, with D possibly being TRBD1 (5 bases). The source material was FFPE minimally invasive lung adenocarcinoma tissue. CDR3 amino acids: CASSLQGPGYTF. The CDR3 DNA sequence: TGTGCCAGCAGTTTGCAGGGTCCCGGCTACACCTTC.